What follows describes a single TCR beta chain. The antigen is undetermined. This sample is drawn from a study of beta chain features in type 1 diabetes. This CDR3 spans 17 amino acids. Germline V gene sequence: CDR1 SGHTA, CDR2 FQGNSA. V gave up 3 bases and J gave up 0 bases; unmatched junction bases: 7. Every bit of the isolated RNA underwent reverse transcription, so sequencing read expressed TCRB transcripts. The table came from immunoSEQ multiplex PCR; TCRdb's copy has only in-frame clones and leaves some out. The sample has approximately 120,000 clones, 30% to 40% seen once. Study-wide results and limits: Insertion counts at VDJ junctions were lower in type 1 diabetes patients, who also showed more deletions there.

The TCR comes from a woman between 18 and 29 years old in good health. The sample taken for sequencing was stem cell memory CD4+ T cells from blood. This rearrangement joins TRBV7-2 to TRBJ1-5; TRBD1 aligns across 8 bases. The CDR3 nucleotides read TGTGCCAGCAGCTTTAAATTCCAGGGGGCTAGCAATCAGCCCCAGCATTTT. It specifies CASSFKFQGASNQPQHF.